These 6 T cell receptor beta chains came from one sample sequenced in a study of monozygotic twins with inflammatory bowel disease. TCRdb reanalyzed the 5' RACE reads and collapses them to one entry per CDR3 protein, without DNA. The specimen's table records about 380,000 distinct CDR3 sequences. Sample: blood. The origin of the receptors is a human donor with ulcerative colitis or Crohn's disease, or a healthy co-twin of an affected twin (not recorded which).

The chain recombines TRBV3-1 with TRBJ2-7; TCRdb calls TRBD1, which cannot be checked without DNA. There are 16 residues in the CDR3. Per germline, CDR1 LGHDT and CDR2 YNNKEL (reference sequence). CDR3 sequence reads: CASSQVSTGAYYEQYF.

This sequence joins TRBV12-3 or TRBV12-4 and TRBJ1-6. The CDR3 runs 15 residues. CDR3 sequence reads: CASSFWGSYNSPLHF.

This chain links TRBV7-2 with TRBJ2-4; the D gene TCRdb calls, TRBD1, cannot be checked with no DNA. The V gene's germline CDR1 is SGHTA and CDR2 FQGNSA. The length of the CDR3 is 17 residues. CDR3 in amino acids: CASSLGRENLAKNIQYF.

The CDR3 protein is CSAGERDNEQFF. The chain couples TRBV20-1 to TRBJ2-1; the TCRdb call, TRBD1, lacks DNA for checking. Germline loops: CDR1 DFQATT, CDR2 SNEGSKA (reference sequence). The CDR3 covers 12 residues.

V and J are TRBV7-9 and TRBJ1-1; TCRdb selects TRBD1, and the lack of DNA leaves this call unchecked. CDR1 is SEHNR, CDR2 FQNEAQ, per germline (reference sequence). The CDR3 consists of 15 residues. Here the CDR3 reads CASSLGVGVSTEAFF.

The chain has TRBV4-2 and TRBJ2-2; TCRdb returns TRBD1, unconfirmable since there is no DNA. CDR1 and CDR2 (germline): LGHNA, YNFKEQ. CDR3 length equals 16 residues. The CDR3 sequence: CASSQDRQGGTGELFF.